Presented here are 27 T cell receptor beta chains from one specimen sequenced in a study of beta chain features in type 1 diabetes. All of the isolated RNA was reverse transcribed, so expressed TCRB transcripts were sequenced. The method was immunoSEQ multiplex PCR; TCRdb's version includes in-frame clones alone and lacks a portion of them. The data contain under 500,000 clones, over 25% of them singletons. The sequenced sample consisted of naive CD4+ T cells from blood. The receptor source for this set is a man younger than 35 in good health.

A few counts support this clone. The V and J genes are TRBV4-3 and TRBJ2-3; D is uncertain. This CDR3 region has 14 residues. V shed 0 bases and J shed 3 bases, with 7 bases lying between them. Germline-derived CDR1 and CDR2 are LGHNA and YSLEER. CDR3 nucleotides: TGCGCCAGCAGCCAAGAGGAAAGGACAGATACGCAGTATTTT. Encoded protein: CASSQEERTDTQYF.

In its sample, this clone was seen a few times. This chain joins TRBV5-4 and TRBJ2-2; TRBD1 matches 9 bases. The V gene end was trimmed by 3 bases and the J gene end by 3 bases; junction bases not matched to a gene: 6. This CDR3 has 16 residues. Germline V gene sequence: CDR1 SGHNT, CDR2 YYREEE (reference sequence). CDR3: CASSSPGQGYTGELFF. As DNA, the CDR3 is TGTGCCAGCAGCTCGCCGGGACAGGGATACACCGGGGAGCTGTTTTTT. Drawing the rest from reference TRBV5-4 and TRBJ2-2, the complete variable domain is ETGVTQSPTHLIKTRGQQVTLRCSSQSGHNTVSWYQQALGQGPQFIFQYYREEENGRGNFPPRFSGLQFPNYSSELNVNALELDDSALYLCASSSPGQGYTGELFFGEGSRLTVL.

The rearrangement links TRBV7-2 to TRBJ2-3, with D uncertain. The V end was cut by 3 bases, the J end by 1 base, with 8 bases between. Germline V gives CDR1 SGHTA, CDR2 FQGNSA. The CDR3 runs to 14 residues. The DNA for the CDR3 is TGTGCCAGCAGCTTCCGGACCGGCACAGATACGCAGTATTTT. This encodes CASSFRTGTDTQYF.

This chain links TRBV9 with TRBJ2-5, with 7 nucleotides matching TRBD1. This CDR3 is 13 amino acids long. The J segment lost 2 bases and the V segment lost 4 bases, leaving 2 bases of the junction unmatched. The V gene's germline CDR1 is SGDLS and CDR2 YYNGEE. The CDR3 sequence is CASSTQGQETQYF. DNA for the CDR3: TGTGCCAGCAGCACACAGGGGCAAGAGACCCAGTACTTC.

The genes are TRBV7-2 and TRBJ2-7; 9 bases map to TRBD1. V shed 5 bases and J 4 bases; nucleotides not matched to a gene: 9. The germline gives CDR1 SGHTA, CDR2 FQGNSA. There are 15 residues in the CDR3. The CDR3 DNA sequence: TGTGCCAGCAGCCTGGACAGGGGCTCTTTTTACGAGCAGTACTTC. It is translated as CASSLDRGSFYEQYF.

The chain recombines TRBV28 with TRBJ2-1, with TRBD2 matching 14 bases. The V gene end was trimmed by 6 bases and the J gene end by 9 bases; junction bases not matched to a gene: 13. The CDR3 has 17 amino acids. Germline CDR1 is MDHEN and CDR2 is SYDVKM. CDR3 loop: CASRRTGTSGRRGEQFF. CDR3 in DNA: TGTGCCAGCAGACGAACCGGGACTAGCGGGAGACGGGGTGAGCAGTTCTTC.

This clone was recorded a few times. The CDR3 reads CAWSPDGGSNQPQHF. CDR3 coding DNA: TGTGCCTGGAGCCCGGACGGTGGGAGCAATCAGCCCCAGCATTTT. The chain employs TRBV30 and TRBJ1-5; D unclear. Germline values: CDR1 GTSNPN, CDR2 SVGIG (reference sequence). CDR3 length: 15 residues. The ends were cut back, 3 bases at V and 1 base at J, with 13 bases in the middle. Full variable domain (outside the CDR3, taken from reference TRBV30 and TRBJ1-5): SQTIHQWPATLVQPVGSPLSLECTVEGTSNPNLYWYRQAAGRGLQLLFYSVGIGQISSEVPQNLSASRPQDRQFILSSKKLLLSDSGFYLCAWSPDGGSNQPQHFGDGTRLSIL.

This clone was seen more than once but under ten times. V and J are TRBV10-3 and TRBJ2-7; 7 bases are shared with TRBD2. CDR1 ENHRY and CDR2 SYGVKD come from the germline V gene. The CDR3 length is 14 residues. Trimming at V came to 6 bases and at J to 2 bases, leaving 7 bases not matched to a gene. The CDR3 is CAISVGRETYEQYF. The CDR3 DNA sequence: TGTGCCATCAGCGTGGGGAGGGAAACCTACGAGCAGTACTTC.

The sample holds a few counts of this clone. J is TRBJ2-5 and V is TRBV7-2; no clear D gene. The CDR3 extends over 11 amino acids. From germline, CDR1 is SGHTA and CDR2 FQGNSA. V was pared by 2 bases and J by 4 bases, with 2 bases between. Here the CDR3 DNA reads TGTGCCAGCAGCTTAATAGAGACCCAGTACTTC. This sequence encodes CASSLIETQYF.

This chain connects TRBV5-1 to TRBJ1-4; 8 nucleotides align to TRBD1. This CDR3 contains 14 residues. Germline CDR1 and CDR2: SGHRS and YFSETQ. Trimming at V came to 4 bases and at J to 7 bases, leaving 6 bases not matched to a gene. The chain's CDR3 is CASSTQGASEKLFF. The CDR3 DNA reads TGCGCCAGCAGCACTCAGGGGGCAAGTGAAAAACTGTTTTTT.

In this sample, this clone turned up a few times. The CDR3 region has the DNA TGTGCCAGCAGCCCTTTCATGGGCGGGAGCTCCTACAATGAGCAGTTCTTC. Its protein is CASSPFMGGSSYNEQFF. The V gene is TRBV7-9, the J gene TRBJ2-1, with TRBD2 matching over 7 bases. CDR1 SEHNR and CDR2 FQNEAQ come from the germline V gene (reference sequence). After removal of 5 bases from V and 0 bases from J, the junction contained 10 bases not matched to a gene. The CDR3 spans 17 residues.

This clone was seen a few times. The chain is built from TRBV30 and TRBJ1-2; D remains unclear. The CDR3 length is 13 residues. In germline, CDR1 is GTSNPN, CDR2 SVGIG (reference sequence). Trimming took off 5 bases at V and 4 bases at J, with 14 bases between the two ends. The CDR3 reads CAWAIGLRYGYTF. DNA for the CDR3: TGTGCCTGGGCCATCGGGCTCCGCTATGGCTACACCTTC.

The genes are TRBV5-4 and TRBJ1-2; 8 nucleotides align to TRBD1. Germline lookup yields CDR1 SGHNT and CDR2 YYREEE (reference sequence). V was pared by 0 bases and J by 4 bases, with 8 bases of the junction left unmatched. This CDR3 has 16 amino acids. The CDR3 DNA sequence: TGTGCCAGCAGCTTGGGGGCCGGGACAGGAGGCTATGGCTACACCTTC. It is translated as CASSLGAGTGGYGYTF.

This clone was counted between two and nine times. V and J are TRBV9 and TRBJ2-7; TRBD1 agrees at 8 bases. The CDR3 length is 15 residues. In germline, CDR1 is SGDLS, CDR2 YYNGEE. The V segment lost 0 bases and the J segment 1 base; nucleotides outside the gene matches: 3. Here the CDR3 DNA reads TGTGCCAGCAGCGTAGGTGACAGGGGTTCCTACGAGCAGTACTTC. It translates to CASSVGDRGSYEQYF.

The J gene is TRBJ2-7, the V gene TRBV30; D might be TRBD2 (6 bases). The germline gives CDR1 GTSNPN, CDR2 SVGIG (reference sequence). V was pared by 1 base and J by 3 bases, with 13 bases between. The CDR3 covers 14 residues. The CDR3 DNA sequence: TGTGCCTGGAGTGGACGGAGGGCCGGCTACGAGCAGTACTTC. Translation gives CAWSGRRAGYEQYF.

The rearrangement uses TRBV18 and TRBJ2-1; D possibly corresponds to TRBD1 (5 bases). Germline V CDR1 and CDR2: KGHSH, LQKENI. V was shortened by 3 bases and J by 1 base, with 13 bases between the two germline ends. This CDR3 spans 16 amino acids. The CDR3 loop reads CASSPRQKSSYNEQFF. In nucleotides, the CDR3 is TGTGCCAGCTCACCGAGACAGAAAAGTTCCTACAATGAGCAGTTCTTC.

This chain links TRBV7-9 with TRBJ2-7; D not certain. CDR3 length: 11 residues. The germline CDR1 and CDR2 sequences are SEHNR and FQNEAQ (reference sequence). V was shortened by 7 bases and J by 3 bases, with 7 bases between the two germline ends. The CDR3 bases are TGTGCCAGCACAACCCTCTACGAGCAGTACTTC. This gives the protein CASTTLYEQYF.

CDR3 nucleotide sequence: TGTGCCAGCAGCCAAGACGTAGCGGGAGGGACAAACATTCAGTACTTC. It encodes CASSQDVAGGTNIQYF. This chain uses TRBV4-2 with TRBJ2-4; 11 bases fit TRBD2. The CDR3 covers 16 residues. Per the germline V gene, CDR1 is LGHNA and CDR2 is YNFKEQ. The V and J ends lost 0 bases and 6 bases, in that order; junction bases with no gene match: 4.

This clone came up a few times. J is TRBJ2-7 and V is TRBV10-3, with D perhaps matching TRBD2 (6 bases). This CDR3 is 14 amino acids long. V was shortened by 0 bases and J by 6 bases, with 12 bases between the two germline ends. Germline-derived CDR1 and CDR2 are ENHRY and SYGVKD. The CDR3 DNA sequence: TGTGCCATCAGTGAGTCCCGGGAGAGAGGCGAGCAGTACTTC. It translates to CAISESRERGEQYF.

V gene TRBV7-3 combines with J gene TRBJ2-3; a weak D match, TRBD1 (5 bases). The length of the CDR3 is 16 residues. The V end was cut by 2 bases, the J end by 2 bases, with 14 bases between. Germline CDR1 reads SGHTA; CDR2 reads FQGTGA. The CDR3, as DNA: TGTGCCAGCAGCTTAGGGGCCCAGAGGCACACAGATACGCAGTATTTT. Encoded protein: CASSLGAQRHTDTQYF.

Concerning this clone itself: One end of the junction does not line up with germline, which may come from a read error. The chain couples TRBV5-1 to TRBJ2-7; D might be TRBD1 (6 bases). Germline V lookup: CDR1 SGHRS, CDR2 YFSETQ. The CDR3 runs to 15 residues. CDR3 in amino acids: CASSLDPTGVVWREF. The CDR3 DNA reads as TGCGCCAGCAGCTTGGACCCGACAGGAGTGGTTTGGCGAGAGTTC.

In this sample, this clone turned up a few times. V gene TRBV20-1 combines with J gene TRBJ2-7; D gene ambiguous. The V and J ends lost 4 bases and 2 bases respectively, with 6 bases between them. The CDR3 loop spans 11 amino acids. Per germline, CDR1 DFQATT and CDR2 SNEGSKA (reference sequence). CDR3 in amino acids: CSAIEAYEQYF. The DNA for the CDR3 is TGCAGTGCTATCGAAGCCTACGAGCAGTACTTC.

The chain combines TRBV20-1 with TRBJ1-1; 8 nucleotides align to TRBD1. CDR1 DFQATT and CDR2 SNEGSKA come from the germline V gene (reference sequence). CDR3 length: 11 amino acids. The V segment lost 1 base and the J segment 9 bases; nucleotides outside the gene matches: 1. CDR3 in DNA: TGCAGTGCTAGAGGGACAGGGAAAGCTTTCTTT. Translated: CSARGTGKAFF.

This clone was seen a handful of times. This CDR3 reads CASSQPWGGGEKLFF. The CDR3 nucleotides are TGCGCCAGCAGTCAACCGTGGGGGGGTGGTGAAAAACTGTTTTTT. The V and J genes are TRBV23-1 and TRBJ1-4, with a possible D match to TRBD1 (5 bases). TRBV23-1 is an ORF; its function is uncertain. V lost 2 bases to trimming and J lost 7 bases, with 14 bases between them. The CDR3 sequence is 15 residues long.

This clone was observed a few times. The CDR3 sequence is CASSRSPRELFF. In DNA, the CDR3 is TGTGCCAGCAGTCGCAGCCCACGGGAGCTGTTTTTT. This chain uses TRBV14 with TRBJ2-2; D is undetermined. This CDR3 comprises 12 residues. The V end was cut by 6 bases, the J end by 9 bases, with 11 bases between. Germline loops: CDR1 SGHDN, CDR2 FVKESK.

On this clone itself: Other DNA sequences in this specimen translate into the identical CDR3. V and J are TRBV29-1 and TRBJ1-1; tentative D call: TRBD1 (6 bases). The CDR3 is 13 residues long. CDR1 is SQVTM and CDR2 is ANQGSEA in the germline V gene. The germline V and J ends were trimmed by 7 bases and 0 bases, with 12 bases remaining between them. CDR3 in DNA: TGCAGCGCCCCAGGACAGATGAACACTGAAGCTTTCTTT. Its translation: CSAPGQMNTEAFF.

This clone has more than one count but fewer than ten. The chain recombines TRBV7-9 with TRBJ1-1; no clear D gene. Germline-derived CDR1 and CDR2 are SEHNR and FQNEAQ (reference sequence). With 0 bases removed from V and 0 bases from J, the gap between germline ends came to 5 bases. The CDR3 runs to 14 residues. In DNA form, the CDR3 reads TGTGCCAGCAGCTTAGCGAGCCTGAACACTGAAGCTTTCTTT. This translates into CASSLASLNTEAFF.